These 4 T cell receptor beta chains share one sample of origin, sequenced in a study of CD8 T cell repertoires and HIV-1 epitope variants. For these receptors, no antigen is known. Assay used: immunoSEQ multiplex PCR; TCRdb lists only in-frame clones, some missing. The sample yields approximately 4,000 clones, roughly 72% seen once. The material sequenced was cultured CD8+ T cells derived from PBMCs. The source is a male donor with HIV.

This clone was recorded a few times. The V gene is TRBV5-6, the J gene TRBJ1-2; no reliable D call. CDR3 length: 13 amino acids. V was clipped by 4 bases and J by 4 bases, with 11 bases between them. The V gene's germline CDR1 is SGHDT and CDR2 YYEEEE. DNA for the CDR3: TGTGCCAGCAGCGAAGGGCCTCTCTATGGCTACACCTTC. This encodes CASSEGPLYGYTF.

The V call is TRBV6-1, the J call TRBJ2-2, with D unresolved. The CDR3 covers 16 residues. Trimming pared 1 base from V and 2 bases from J, leaving 11 bases between. CDR1 and CDR2 from the germline V gene are MNHNS and SASEGT. The CDR3 nucleotides are TGTGCCAGCAGTGAAGGTCCGCCCTACAACACCGGGGAGCTGTTTTTT. Protein product: CASSEGPPYNTGELFF.

This clone is large by share. The chain uses TRBV7-2 and TRBJ2-1; D not resolved. There are 13 residues in the CDR3. Trimming took off 1 base at V and 9 bases at J, with 10 bases between the two ends. Looked up from germline, CDR1 is SGHTA and CDR2 is FQGNSA. CDR3 nucleotide sequence: TGTGCCAGCAGCTTAGACGGTGCCAGTGAGCAGTTCTTC. Its translation: CASSLDGASEQFF.

V and J are TRBV2 and TRBJ2-1, with D unresolved. The germline CDR1 and CDR2 sequences are SNHLY and FYNNEI. Trimming took off 6 bases at V and 0 bases at J, with 6 bases between the two ends. This CDR3 is 13 amino acids long. The CDR3 DNA follows: TGTGCCAGCAGCTATAGCTCCTACAATGAGCAGTTCTTC. Its protein is CASSYSSYNEQFF.